The 5 T cell receptor beta chains presented below share a single source sample, sequenced in a study of T cell responses to AZD1222 COVID-19 vaccine. Assay used: immunoSEQ multiplex PCR; TCRdb lists only in-frame clones, some missing. The repertoire holds 110,000 or so clones, with 70% to 90% as singletons. The sample in question was peripheral blood, obtained 28 days after the second AZD1222 dose. All receptors derive from an adult who received the AZD1222 COVID-19 vaccine.

This clone has a single count. V gene TRBV28 combines with J gene TRBJ1-4; D is undetermined. V lost 6 bases and J lost 1, with 9 bases in between. The CDR3 has 14 amino acids. The germline V gene encodes CDR1 MDHEN and CDR2 SYDVKM. In nucleotides, the CDR3 is TGTGCCAGCAGATGGGTGGGAACTAATGAAAAACTGTTTTTT. This translates into CASRWVGTNEKLFF.

V and J are TRBV7-2 and TRBJ2-1; 14 nucleotides align to TRBD2. CDR3 length equals 19 residues. J lost 3 bases, V lost 5 bases, and 12 bases had no gene match. Germline V gives CDR1 SGHTA, CDR2 FQGNSA. The CDR3 sequence is CASSVLGLAGARYYNEQFF. The CDR3 nucleotides are TGTGCCAGCAGCGTCTTGGGACTAGCGGGGGCCAGATACTACAATGAGCAGTTCTTC.

For the CDR3, the DNA is TGTGCCAGCAGCGTGAACCCCAGGGAGCCCTCTGAAGCTTTCTTT. Translating it yields CASSVNPREPSEAFF. The rearrangement joins TRBV9 to TRBJ1-1, with a possible D match to TRBD1 (5 bases). Deletions cut 2 bases from V and 6 bases from J, with 17 bases between. The germline V gene encodes CDR1 SGDLS and CDR2 YYNGEE. The CDR3 is made up of 15 amino acids.

CDR3 bases: TGTGCCAGCAGCTTGGGACAGCTCAAAAACATTCAGTACTTC. It is translated as CASSLGQLKNIQYF. This chain connects TRBV7-2 to TRBJ2-4; 7 nucleotides line up with TRBD1. The length of the CDR3 is 14 residues. The V and J ends lost 3 bases and 3 bases, in that order; junction bases with no gene match: 2. Germline CDR1 SGHTA, CDR2 FQGNSA. Based on the CDR3 plus reference TRBV7-2 and TRBJ2-4, the full variable domain is GAGVSQSPSNKVTEKGKDVELRCDPISGHTALYWYRQSLGQGLEFLIYFQGNSAPDKSGLPSDRFSAERTGGSVSTLTIQRTQQEDSAVYLCASSLGQLKNIQYFGAGTRLSVL.

V and J are TRBV9 and TRBJ1-1; D might be TRBD1 (6 bases). The ends were cut back, 0 bases at V and 1 base at J, with 10 bases in the middle. The length of the CDR3 is 15 residues. The germline V gene encodes CDR1 SGDLS and CDR2 YYNGEE. DNA of the CDR3: TGTGCCAGCAGCGTAGCGGGGGCGTGGAACACTGAAGCTTTCTTT. Translated: CASSVAGAWNTEAFF.